The clone carrying this T cell receptor (beta chain) was recorded many times. Its antigen is still unknown. This CDR3 spans 15 amino acids. CDR1 is SQVTM and CDR2 is ANQGSEA in the germline V gene. With 3 bases clipped from V and 0 bases from J, the junction kept 4 bases outside the gene matches. The entry originates in a study of identical twins. Via MiXCR, TCRdb re-called the 5' RACE reads, giving one row per CDR3 protein. The sample has some 690,000 distinct CDR3 sequences, over 20% seen once. Broader study findings: Excess low generation probability was seen in twin-shared out-of-frame alpha sequences.

The same data also went into a second study, on T cells expressing NK-cell markers. That report notes: Dominant NKG2C+ clonotypes were found to form roughly 1.0-7.5% of CD8+ T cells in several donors.

Sequencing was carried out using PBMCs. The J gene is TRBJ2-1, the V gene TRBV29-1; 8 bases match TRBD2. This receptor was obtained from a woman aged 18-35 years in good health. CDR3 residues: CSVEVAGSSYNEQFF. CDR3 nucleotide sequence: TGCAGCGTTGAGGTAGCGGGGAGCTCCTACAATGAGCAGTTCTTC.